A single sample is the source of the 14 T cell receptor beta chains below, sequenced in a study of blood T cells in healthy people across ages. Primers used in a second PCR of about 6 to 11 cycles were a sample-barcoded 5' primer and a J-beta primer mix. TCRdb re-called the 5' RACE reads through MiXCR, storing one row per CDR3 protein. The sample comprises hundreds of thousands of distinct CDR3 sequences, roughly 44% of which are singletons, and approximately 20% rests with the top ten. The sample consisted of blood. Receptors were obtained from a man aged 55-75 years in good health.

This clonotype was seen ten or more times. CDR3 sequence: CASSLEDGLPYEQYF. DNA for the CDR3: TGTGCCAGCAGCTTAGAGGACGGGCTCCCCTACGAGCAGTACTTC. The chain joins TRBV11-1 to TRBJ2-7, with no clear D. Per germline, CDR1 SGHAT and CDR2 FQDESV (reference sequence). The CDR3 is 15 residues long. Trimming removed 1 base at V and 2 bases at J, with 12 bases between. The full variable domain, rest sourced from reference TRBV11-1 and TRBJ2-7, is EAEVAQSPRYKITEKSQAVAFWCDPISGHATLYWYRQILGQGPELLVQFQDESVVDDSQLPKDRFSAERLKGVDSTLKIQPAELGDSAMYLCASSLEDGLPYEQYFGPGTRLTVT.

J is TRBJ1-3 and V is TRBV5-1; perhaps TRBD1 as D (6 bases). V was shortened by 3 bases and J by 8 bases, with 12 bases between the two germline ends. Germline V CDR1 and CDR2: SGHRS, YFSETQ. The CDR3 loop spans 13 amino acids. CDR3 sequence: CASSSQGRDTIYF. In DNA, the CDR3 is TGCGCCAGCAGCTCACAGGGCCGGGACACCATATATTTT.

The chain carries TRBV7-9 and TRBJ2-1; the D gene could be TRBD1 or TRBD2 (7 bases each). From germline, CDR1 is SEHNR and CDR2 FQNEAQ (reference sequence). The V gene lost 1 base and the J gene lost 9 bases, with 13 bases spanning the gap. This CDR3 is 14 amino acids long. Here the CDR3 reads CASSLVGRGGEQFF. The CDR3 DNA reads TGTGCCAGCAGCTTAGTGGGCAGGGGGGGTGAGCAGTTCTTC.

This clonotype was seen more than once but under ten times. This sequence joins TRBV4-3 and TRBJ2-5, with D perhaps matching TRBD1 (6 bases). With 0 bases removed from V and 2 bases from J, the gap between germline ends came to 16 bases. The CDR3 has 17 residues. Germline CDR1 and CDR2: LGHNA and YSLEER. The CDR3, as DNA: TGCGCCAGCAGCCAAGAAGTCCGCAGGGGCTATCAAGAGACCCAGTACTTC. Its translation is CASSQEVRRGYQETQYF.

The chain links TRBV7-2 to TRBJ2-5, with a tentative D call TRBD1 (6 bases). This CDR3 contains 14 residues. CDR1 and CDR2 from the germline V gene are SGHTA and FQGNSA. Trimming left V 5 bases short and J 2 bases short, with 12 bases between. In DNA form, the CDR3 reads TGTGCCAGCAGCCCGGGACATTCACAAGAGACCCAGTACTTC. This codes for CASSPGHSQETQYF.

This clonotype was detected a few times. The genes are TRBV20-1 and TRBJ2-7; D remains unclear. This CDR3 region has 12 residues. Trimming cost V 3 bases and J 1 base, with 7 bases left between them. Germline CDR1 is DFQATT and CDR2 is SNEGSKA (reference sequence). The CDR3 region is CSASPRSYEQYF. CDR3 bases: TGCAGTGCTAGCCCCAGATCCTACGAGCAGTACTTC.

The chain carries TRBV7-8 and TRBJ2-3; D may correspond to TRBD1 or TRBD2 (6 bases each). Trimming removed 3 bases at V and 2 bases at J, with 21 bases between. This CDR3 comprises 18 residues. Per the germline V gene, CDR1 is SGHVS and CDR2 is FQNEAQ. The CDR3 bases are TGTGCCAGCAGCTTGTGGGGGCGGGACTCGGCCAACACAGATACGCAGTATTTT. This sequence encodes CASSLWGRDSANTDTQYF.

This rearrangement joins TRBV5-5 to TRBJ2-1, with 12 bases aligning to TRBD2. Looked up from germline, CDR1 is SGHKS and CDR2 is YYEKEE (reference sequence). The CDR3 extends over 16 amino acids. The ends lost 0 bases at V and 7 bases at J; junction bases unmatched: 5. The CDR3 DNA reads as TGTGCCAGCAGCTTGGTGCTAGCGGGGGGGAGGAATGAGCAGTTCTTC. It codes for CASSLVLAGGRNEQFF.

The chain is built from TRBV4-3 and TRBJ2-1; D is uncertain. The CDR3 has 17 amino acids. CDR1 and CDR2 (germline): LGHNA, YSLEER. Trimming removed 0 bases at V and 0 bases at J, with 12 bases between. CDR3 coding DNA: TGCGCCAGCAGCCAAGAAGGACCACCTGGCTCCTACAATGAGCAGTTCTTC. Its protein product is CASSQEGPPGSYNEQFF.

The chain links TRBV29-1 to TRBJ2-5; TRBD2 matches 9 bases. CDR3 length equals 14 residues. Losses at the gene ends were 6 bases for V and 4 bases for J; bases not matched to a gene: 9. CDR1 and CDR2 (germline): SQVTM, ANQGSEA. The CDR3 protein is CSVALGLARETQYF. The CDR3 DNA follows: TGCAGCGTCGCTTTGGGACTAGCTCGAGAGACCCAGTACTTC.

Points on this clonotype: This may be a read error, as it is one base from a much larger clone. This sequence joins TRBV20-1 and TRBJ2-3; 10 nucleotides match TRBD2. The CDR3 runs 17 residues. Per germline, CDR1 DFQATT and CDR2 SNEGSKA (reference sequence). The CDR3 loop reads CSAPKGSGGFPTNTRYF. CDR3 nucleotide sequence: TGCAGTGCTCCGAAGGGTAGCGGGGGGTTTCCCACGAATACGCGGTATTTT.

CDR3 protein: CASSFSTPGGTEAFF. In DNA form, the CDR3 reads TGCGCCAGCAGCTTTTCTACTCCCGGGGGAACTGAAGCTTTCTTT. J is TRBJ1-1 and V is TRBV5-1, with D perhaps TRBD1 (5 bases). The germline gives CDR1 SGHRS, CDR2 YFSETQ. CDR3 length equals 15 residues. The germline V and J ends were trimmed by 2 bases and 5 bases, with 16 bases remaining between them.

The CDR3 DNA is TGTGCCAGCAGTTACAGGGCAGGCTACAATGAGCAGTTCTTC. Translation: CASSYRAGYNEQFF. The chain joins TRBV6-5 to TRBJ2-1; D is ambiguous. CDR1 MNHEY and CDR2 SVGAGI come from the germline V gene. With 2 bases removed from V and 3 bases from J, the gap between germline ends came to 8 bases. The CDR3 runs 14 residues.

CDR3 protein: CASSVGGTANYGYTF. Here the CDR3 DNA reads TGTGCCAGCAGCGTCGGAGGAACAGCTAACTATGGCTACACCTTC. The V gene is TRBV9, the J gene TRBJ1-2; D remains unclear. The ends were cut back, 2 bases at V and 0 bases at J, with 11 bases in the middle. Germline V gene sequence: CDR1 SGDLS, CDR2 YYNGEE. The CDR3 covers 15 residues.